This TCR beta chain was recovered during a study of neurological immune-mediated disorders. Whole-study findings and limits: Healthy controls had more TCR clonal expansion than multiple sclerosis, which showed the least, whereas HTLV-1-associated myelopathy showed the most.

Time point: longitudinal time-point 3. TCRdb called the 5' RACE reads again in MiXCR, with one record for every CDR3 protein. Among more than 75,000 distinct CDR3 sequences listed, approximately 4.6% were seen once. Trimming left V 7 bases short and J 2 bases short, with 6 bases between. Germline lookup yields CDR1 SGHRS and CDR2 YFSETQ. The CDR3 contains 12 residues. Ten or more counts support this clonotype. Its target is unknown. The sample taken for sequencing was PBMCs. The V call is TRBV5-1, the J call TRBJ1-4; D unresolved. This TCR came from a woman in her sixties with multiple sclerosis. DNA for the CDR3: TGCGCCAGCGGGGATACTAATGAAAAACTGTTTTTT. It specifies CASGDTNEKLFF.